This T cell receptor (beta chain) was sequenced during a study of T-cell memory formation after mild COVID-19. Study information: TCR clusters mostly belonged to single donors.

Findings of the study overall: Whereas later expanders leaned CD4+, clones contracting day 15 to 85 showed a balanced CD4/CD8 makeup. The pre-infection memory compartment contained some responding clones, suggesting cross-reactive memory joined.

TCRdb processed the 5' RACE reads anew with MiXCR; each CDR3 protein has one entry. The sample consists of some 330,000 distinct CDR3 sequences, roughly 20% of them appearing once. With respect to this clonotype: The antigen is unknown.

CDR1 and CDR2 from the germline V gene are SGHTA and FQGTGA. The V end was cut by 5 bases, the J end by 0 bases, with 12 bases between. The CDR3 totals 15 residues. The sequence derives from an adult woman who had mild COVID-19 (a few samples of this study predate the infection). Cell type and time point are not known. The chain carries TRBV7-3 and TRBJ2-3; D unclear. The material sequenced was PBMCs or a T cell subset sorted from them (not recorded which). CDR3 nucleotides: TGTGCCAGCAGCCTTACTGGCCCTAGCACAGATACGCAGTATTTT. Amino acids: CASSLTGPSTDTQYF.